The 29 T cell receptor beta chains below come from one sample, sequenced in a study of tumor-infiltrating lymphocytes in localized non-small cell lung cancer. The assay was immunoSEQ multiplex PCR, and TCRdb's table has in-frame clones only and misses some. The sample records roughly 16,000 clones, about three quarters being singletons. Sequenced: lung tumor tissue. These TCRs come from a human donor with non-small cell lung cancer.

V is TRBV7-2 and J is TRBJ2-7, with 10 bases matching TRBD1. Germline V gene sequence: CDR1 SGHTA, CDR2 FQGNSA. CDR3 length equals 14 residues. The ends lost 5 bases at V and 3 bases at J; junction bases unmatched: 4. DNA for the CDR3: TGTGCCAGCAGCCGGTGGACAGGGGGCTACGAGCAGTACTTC. Translating it yields CASSRWTGGYEQYF.

This rearrangement joins TRBV4-1 to TRBJ2-1; D may be TRBD1 (6 bases). The CDR3 is 19 residues long. Trimming cost V 2 bases and J 0 bases, with 20 bases left between them. Germline CDR1 reads MGHRA; CDR2 reads YSYEKL. In DNA, the CDR3 is TGCGCCAGCAGCCAATGGTTCTCAGCGCCGACAGGCTCCTACAATGAGCAGTTCTTC. Translation gives CASSQWFSAPTGSYNEQFF.

The genes are TRBV7-3 and TRBJ2-5; TRBD2 matches at 7 bases. CDR3 length: 17 amino acids. Germline V gene sequence: CDR1 SGHTA, CDR2 FQGTGA. With V trimmed by 0 bases and J by 7 bases, 14 bases remained unmatched. The CDR3 loop is CASSLTGPRAGGGTQYF. DNA of the CDR3: TGTGCCAGCAGCTTAACAGGCCCCCGGGCGGGCGGGGGGACCCAGTACTTC.

This chain joins TRBV6-6 and TRBJ2-3, with no clear D. With 5 bases removed from V and 5 bases from J, the gap between germline ends came to 8 bases. Germline CDR1 reads MNHNY; CDR2 reads SVGAGI (reference sequence). CDR3 length: 12 residues. The DNA for the CDR3 is TGTGCCAGCAGTACATACAGAGATACGCAGTATTTT. Protein sequence: CASSTYRDTQYF.

This chain links TRBV5-1 with TRBJ1-1; tentatively, D is TRBD1 (5 bases). Trimming removed 7 bases from V and 1 base from J, with 11 bases in between. This CDR3 region has 13 residues. CDR1 is SGHRS, CDR2 YFSETQ, per germline. The CDR3 DNA follows: TGCGCCAGCCTCAGGGATGGGAACACTGAAGCTTTCTTT. Translated: CASLRDGNTEAFF.

The chain employs TRBV30 and TRBJ1-2; D is uncertain. Per the germline V gene, CDR1 is GTSNPN and CDR2 is SVGIG (reference sequence). V dropped 4 bases and J dropped 4 bases, with 7 bases sitting between them. The CDR3 spans 11 residues. Here the CDR3 DNA reads TGTGCCTGGACATGGGGCTATGGCTACACCTTC. This sequence encodes CAWTWGYGYTF.

The rearrangement uses TRBV5-1 and TRBJ2-6; weak D call: TRBD1 (6 bases). With 4 bases removed from V and 4 bases from J, the gap between germline ends came to 12 bases. Germline V gives CDR1 SGHRS, CDR2 YFSETQ. The CDR3 is 15 amino acids. The CDR3 loop is CASSGTWTGANVLTF. CDR3 in DNA: TGCGCCAGCAGCGGGACATGGACCGGGGCCAACGTCCTGACTTTC.

This clone was seen just once. V and J are TRBV28 and TRBJ2-7, with D possibly being TRBD2 (5 bases). This CDR3 has 14 amino acids. Trimming shortened V by 6 bases and J by 6 bases, and 18 bases separated the two germline ends. In germline, CDR1 is MDHEN, CDR2 SYDVKM. CDR3 bases: TGTGCCAGCAGACCACGGACTTTGTATGTCGAGCAGTACTTC. This gives the protein CASRPRTLYVEQYF.

There are a few counts of this clone. The genes are TRBV21-1 and TRBJ2-1; the table's D call, TRBD1, was not checked against the DNA. TRBV21-1 is designated a pseudogene. This CDR3 is 18 amino acids long. Written as DNA, the CDR3 is TGTGCCAGCAGCAAAGTGTGTCATAGGGGGCTACCGGGGCATGAGCAGTTCTTC. Translated: CASSKVCHRGLPGHEQFF.

The gene calls are TRBV19 and TRBJ1-5; D gene ambiguous. CDR3 length: 14 residues. V was cut by 3 bases and J by 1 base, with 7 bases left in between. CDR1 and CDR2 (germline): LNHDA, SQIVND (reference sequence). CDR3 residues: CASSIQESNQPQHF. CDR3 nucleotides: TGTGCCAGTAGTATTCAGGAGAGCAATCAGCCCCAGCATTTT.

This clone was counted a few times. This rearrangement joins TRBV14 to TRBJ2-2; unclear D gene. The CDR3 totals 13 residues. Deletions cut 2 bases from V and 7 bases from J, with 8 bases between. The germline CDR1 and CDR2 sequences are SGHDN and FVKESK. The CDR3 DNA reads TGTGCCAGCAGCCAATTTGAGGACGGGGAGCTGTTTTTT. Translated, it gives CASSQFEDGELFF. The whole variable domain, remainder taken from reference TRBV14 and TRBJ2-2, is EAGVTQFPSHSVIEKGQTVTLRCDPISGHDNLYWYRRVMGKEIKFLLHFVKESKQDESGMPNNRFLAERTGGTYSTLKVQPAELEDSGVYFCASSQFEDGELFFGEGSRLTVL.

This rearrangement joins TRBV11-2 to TRBJ2-3, with D perhaps matching TRBD2 (6 bases). Trimming removed 5 bases from V and 6 bases from J, with 15 bases in between. The CDR3 runs to 14 residues. Germline CDR1 reads SGHAT; CDR2 reads FQNNGV. CDR3 coding DNA: TGTGCCAGCAGCCCCCGGGAGCAGAGGGATACGCAGTATTTT. This translates into CASSPREQRDTQYF.

The chain uses TRBV15 and TRBJ1-1, with 7 bases matching TRBD1. Germline trimming cut 0 bases from V and 5 bases from J; bases unmatched to any gene: 9. CDR1 LNHNV and CDR2 YYDKDF come from the germline V gene (reference sequence). The CDR3 consists of 16 residues. The CDR3 DNA follows: TGTGCCACCAGCAGAGATATGTACCGACAGGGTACTGAAGCTTTCTTT. It is translated as CATSRDMYRQGTEAFF.

The rearrangement uses TRBV4-2 and TRBJ1-2, with D possibly matching TRBD1 (6 bases). Per the germline V gene, CDR1 is LGHNA and CDR2 is YNFKEQ. The CDR3 has 13 residues. V was cut by 4 bases and J by 8 bases, with 14 bases left in between. CDR3 sequence reads: CASSPGGGPGYTF. Written as DNA, the CDR3 is TGTGCCAGCAGCCCAGGAGGGGGGCCCGGCTACACCTTC.

Concerning this clone: The junction and the germline gene differ at one end; a read error may be behind it. This chain links TRBV14 with TRBJ2-7, with D perhaps TRBD1 (6 bases). CDR1 is SGHDN and CDR2 is FVKESK in the germline V gene. The CDR3 contains 12 residues. CDR3 sequence: CASSTQGYGQYF. Written as DNA, the CDR3 is TGTGCCAGCAGCACGCAGGGGTACGGGCAGTACTTC.

This chain connects TRBV2 to TRBJ2-7; 13 bases align to TRBD2. The CDR3 contains 13 residues. V lost 8 bases to trimming and J lost 3 bases; unmatched junction nucleotides: 1. CDR1 and CDR2 from the germline V gene are SNHLY and FYNNEI. CDR3 residues: CASGLAGDYEQYF. In DNA form, the CDR3 reads TGTGCCAGCGGACTAGCGGGAGACTACGAGCAGTACTTC.

This clone occurred a few times. The chain recombines TRBV19 with TRBJ1-2; D is unclear. The V end was cut by 6 bases, the J end by 5 bases, with 7 bases between. Germline V gene lookup returns CDR1 LNHDA and CDR2 SQIVND (reference sequence). The length of the CDR3 is 11 residues. CDR3 residues: CASSLRYGYTF. DNA of the CDR3: TGTGCCAGTAGCCTGAGGTATGGCTACACCTTC.

The V and J genes are TRBV4-1 and TRBJ2-7; D remains ambiguous. The CDR3 runs to 13 residues. V was clipped by 0 bases and J by 2 bases, with 5 bases between them. Germline values: CDR1 MGHRA, CDR2 YSYEKL. CDR3 DNA sequence: TGCGCCAGCAGCCAAGAGTTAACCTACGAGCAGTACTTC. It encodes CASSQELTYEQYF.

This clone appeared a few times. The chain combines TRBV4-2 with TRBJ2-1, with 13 bases lining up with TRBD2. With 4 bases clipped from V and 6 bases from J, the junction kept 9 bases outside the gene matches. This CDR3 comprises 17 residues. Germline lookup yields CDR1 LGHNA and CDR2 YNFKEQ. CDR3 bases: TGTGCCAGCAGCCCCCCACGTGGGACTAGCGGGACCAATGAGCAGTTCTTC. It codes for CASSPPRGTSGTNEQFF.

The DNA of the CDR3 is TGTGCCAGCAGCTTAGCGAGGACCCAATGGGGCTCACCCCTCCACTTT. Protein product: CASSLARTQWGSPLHF. The chain is built from TRBV7-2 and TRBJ1-6; perhaps TRBD1 as D (5 bases). V was pared by 0 bases and J by 10 bases, with 16 bases between. CDR3 length: 16 residues. Germline CDR1 reads SGHTA; CDR2 reads FQGNSA.

This clone was observed a few times. The rearrangement joins TRBV19 to TRBJ1-5; D not certain. The germline V gene encodes CDR1 LNHDA and CDR2 SQIVND (reference sequence). V was cut by 8 bases and J by 0 bases, with 11 bases left in between. The CDR3 has 14 amino acids. CDR3 protein: CASHLRHSNQPQHF. The CDR3, as DNA: TGTGCCAGTCACCTCCGTCATAGCAATCAGCCCCAGCATTTT.

The rearrangement uses TRBV30 and TRBJ1-4; 9 bases map to TRBD1. The length of the CDR3 is 15 residues. Looked up from germline, CDR1 is GTSNPN and CDR2 is SVGIG (reference sequence). V was pared by 3 bases and J by 8 bases, with 10 bases of the junction left unmatched. CDR3 region: CAWSNPGQGREKLFF. The CDR3, as DNA: TGTGCCTGGAGCAACCCGGGACAGGGCCGGGAAAAACTGTTTTTT.

This clone is a singleton in its sample. The chain has TRBV6-5 and TRBJ2-1, with D possibly called TRBD1 or TRBD2 (5 bases each). V was trimmed by 10 bases and J by 8 bases, leaving 18 bases between them. From germline, CDR1 is MNHEY and CDR2 SVGAGI. This CDR3 comprises 13 residues. Here the CDR3 reads CATTVGGPDEQFF. In nucleotides, the CDR3 is TGTGCCACCACAGTTGGGGGTCCCGATGAGCAGTTCTTC.

V is TRBV10-2 and J is TRBJ1-1, with D possibly being TRBD1 (5 bases). Trimming took 8 bases from V and 4 from J, leaving 17 bases between them. The CDR3 runs 14 residues. In germline, CDR1 is WSHSY, CDR2 SAAADI. The CDR3 loop is CASASGGIGTEAFF. Written as DNA, the CDR3 is TGCGCCAGCGCTTCTGGGGGGATAGGCACTGAAGCTTTCTTT.

About this clone: Because the CDR3's place on the DNA is in doubt, the DNA is left out and the CDR3 is given as listed by TCRdb. V is TRBV7-9 and J is TRBJ1-4; TRBD1 is taken as the D call from the table, unchecked against the DNA. In germline, CDR1 is SEHNR, CDR2 FQNEAQ (reference sequence). The CDR3 is 14 residues long, counting both termini. CDR3 in amino acids: CASSWGSGTGPMFF.

This chain connects TRBV2 to TRBJ2-3, with a possible D match to TRBD2 (6 bases). CDR3 length equals 13 residues. V gave up 10 bases and J gave up 1 base, with 12 bases separating them. Looked up from germline, CDR1 is SNHLY and CDR2 is FYNNEI. CDR3 bases: TGTGCCACAGAGACTAGGGGCACAGATACGCAGTATTTT. Encoded protein: CATETRGTDTQYF.

This clone is a singleton in its sample. V is TRBV4-1 and J is TRBJ1-3; D unclear. There are 16 residues in the CDR3. Between the trimmed V and J ends, which lost 5 bases and 0 bases, there was a span of 14 bases. CDR1 and CDR2 (germline): MGHRA, YSYEKL. In nucleotides, the CDR3 is TGCGCCAGCAGCTTAAAAGCGACTGACTCTGGAAACACCATATATTTT. Translating gives CASSLKATDSGNTIYF.

The chain uses TRBV19 and TRBJ2-7, with 7 bases that match TRBD1. The CDR3 loop spans 14 amino acids. Germline CDR1 is LNHDA and CDR2 is SQIVND (reference sequence). The ends lost 2 bases at V and 7 bases at J; junction bases unmatched: 8. In nucleotides, the CDR3 is TGTGCCAGTAGTATATCCGGGACAGTAGGTGAGCAGTACTTC. It translates to CASSISGTVGEQYF.

The DNA for the CDR3 is TGCAGCGTTGGACGCACAGGCACCGGAGAGACCCAGTACTTC. Translation gives CSVGRTGTGETQYF. The rearrangement joins TRBV29-1 to TRBJ2-5; possible D gene TRBD1, 5 bases. Trimming took 4 bases from V and 4 from J, leaving 16 bases between them. The CDR3 is 14 residues long. The germline V gene encodes CDR1 SQVTM and CDR2 ANQGSEA.